These T cell receptor beta chains were read from a single sample in a study of early T cells in non-severe SARS-CoV-2 infection. TCRdb re-derived calls from the 5' RACE reads in MiXCR, one entry per CDR3 protein. Here the sample spans about 29,000 distinct CDR3 sequences, around 6% being singletons. The sample was whole blood. The receptors come from an adult who was a healthcare worker with PCR-confirmed SARS-CoV-2 infection or an uninfected control (not recorded which). CDR3s include the opening cysteine and the closing phenylalanine or tryptophan. The D gene is left open where the match is weak. The listing skips clone size in some rows; elsewhere it reads once, few, many or a size class.

clone size	J gene	V gene	D gene	CDR3 DNA	CDR3 protein
medium-sized	TRBJ2-7	TRBV25-1	TRBD1	TGTGCCAGCAGTGACCGCCGGGACAGGGGCAGCCACGAGCAGTACTTC	CASSDRRDRGSHEQYF
many	TRBJ1-1	TRBV5-4	-	TGTGCCGGGTCAGCCGGGAAGGGTGAAGCTTTCTTT	CAGSAGKGEAFF
many	TRBJ2-1	TRBV11-3	TRBD2	TGTGCCAGCAGCCGACTCGTCGGACTAGCGGCTTACAATGAGCAGTTCTTC	CASSRLVGLAAYNEQFF
few	TRBJ2-7	TRBV5-1	-	TGCGCCAGCAGCTTGGCCGGAAGGATTAACTACGAGCAGTACTTC	CASSLAGRINYEQYF
few	TRBJ1-4	TRBV6-1	-	TGTGCCAGCGGGGTTAATGAAAAACTGTTTTTT	CASGVNEKLFF
many	TRBJ2-7	TRBV4-3	-	TGCGCCAGCAGCCAAGCCTGGACTGCGAGCTCCTACGAGCAGTACTTC	CASSQAWTASSYEQYF
medium-sized	TRBJ2-6	TRBV11-2	-	TGTGCCAGCAGCTTAAATCTGCGGTCTGCCGGGGCCAACGTCCTGACTTTC	CASSLNLRSAGANVLTF
many	TRBJ1-4	TRBV12-3/TRBV12-4	-	TGTGCCAGCAGTTTGAACAGGGTTGATGAAAAACTGTTTTTT	CASSLNRVDEKLFF
many	TRBJ1-4	TRBV29-1	-	TGCAGCCCAGGGTTTTCTAATGAAAAACTGTTTTTT	CSPGFSNEKLFF
many	TRBJ1-1	TRBV6-2/TRBV6-3	-	TGTGCCAGCAGTGATTTTAGGGACACTGAAGCTTTCTTT	CASSDFRDTEAFF
-	TRBJ2-2	TRBV29-1	-	TGCAGCGTTGGCACAAACCTGGGCACCGGGGAGCTGTTTTTT	CSVGTNLGTGELFF
many	TRBJ2-1	TRBV14	TRBD2	TGTGCCAGCAGCCTCATAGCGGGGGGGTTTGGCAATGAGCAGTTCTTC	CASSLIAGGFGNEQFF
-	TRBJ2-1	TRBV6-2/TRBV6-3	TRBD2	TGTGCCAGCAGGCAGCGGGGGGATTACAATGAGCAGTTCTTC	CASRQRGDYNEQFF
many	TRBJ2-7	TRBV6-1	-	TGTGCCAGCAGTGGACTTTACTACGAGCAGTACTTC	CASSGLYYEQYF
many	TRBJ2-7	TRBV15	-	TGTGCCACCAGCAGAGCCGCGCCCCGCAGTATCCCCTACGAGCAGTACTTC	CATSRAAPRSIPYEQYF
-	TRBJ2-5	TRBV7-2	-	TGTGCCAACAGCTTAGACGGAGAGACCCAGTACTTC	CANSLDGETQYF
many	TRBJ1-1	TRBV6-5	-	TGTGCCAGCAGTTACAACCCTGAATCTGAAGCTTTCTTT	CASSYNPESEAFF
few	TRBJ2-7	TRBV2	-	TGTGCCAGCGGGCAGGGGTACCACGAGCAGTACTTC	CASGQGYHEQYF
many	TRBJ2-3	TRBV20-1	TRBD1	TGCAGTGCTAGACGGAGGGGACAGGGAAAGGGGGCGCAGTATTTT	CSARRRGQGKGAQYF
many	TRBJ1-1	TRBV18	TRBD1	TGTGCCAGCTCTCTCGGACAGGGTCGGACTGAAGCTTTCTTT	CASSLGQGRTEAFF
many	TRBJ1-1	TRBV28	-	TGTGCCAGCAGTCCATCTTCCGCCAGGCGACGGGCTGAAGCTTTCTTT	CASSPSSARRRAEAFF
many	TRBJ1-1	TRBV28	-	TGTGCCAGCAGTTCAGTGAACACTGAAGCTTTCTTT	CASSSVNTEAFF
many	TRBJ1-1	TRBV20-1	-	TGCAGTGCTAGCCGAGACAGTTTGAACACTGAAGCTTTCTTT	CSASRDSLNTEAFF
few	TRBJ2-2	TRBV7-9	-	TGTGCCATCACGAACAGGAATTCGAACACCGGGGAGCTGTTTTTT	CAITNRNSNTGELFF
many	TRBJ2-7	TRBV7-9	-	TGTGCCAGCAGCAAAGGGGCGTTAATCGGACACGAGCAGTACTTC	CASSKGALIGHEQYF
many	TRBJ2-7	TRBV19	-	TGTGCCAGTAGACCAAGGGCCGTGGCCTACGAGCAGTACTTC	CASRPRAVAYEQYF
many	TRBJ2-1	TRBV4-3	-	TGCGCCAGCAGCCAAGTTGTCGGAAATGAGCAGTTCTTC	CASSQVVGNEQFF
many	TRBJ1-5	TRBV20-1	-	TGCAGTGCTAGAGATCTTATTAGGGGGATCCGGGTGGGTCAGCCCCAGCATTTT	CSARDLIRGIRVGQPQHF
many	TRBJ2-1	TRBV5-1	-	TGCGCCAGCAGCCCCCTATTAGTTTGGAATGAGCAGTTCTTC	CASSPLLVWNEQFF
many	TRBJ2-3	TRBV12-3/TRBV12-4	-	TGTGCCAGCAGTTTACTCTTTGAAGGGGATACGCAGTATTTT	CASSLLFEGDTQYF
-	TRBJ2-7	TRBV7-2	-	TGTGCCAGCAGCTTAGTACTTGGCAGGAGCGCCTACGAGCAGTACTTC	CASSLVLGRSAYEQYF
few	TRBJ2-5	TRBV19	-	TGTGCCAGTAGCCCCCAGGAGCAAGAGACCCAGTACTTC	CASSPQEQETQYF
many	TRBJ2-7	TRBV10-3	-	TGTGCCATCAGTGATGACGAGTACGAGCAGTACTTC	CAISDDEYEQYF
-	TRBJ1-4	TRBV4-3	-	TGCGCCAGCAGCCACCCCCGGGAGGGTGAAAAACTGTTTTTT	CASSHPREGEKLFF
many	TRBJ2-3	TRBV6-6	TRBD2	TGTGCCAGCAGTTACCTTGCGGGGGTAAGAGGGGGCACAGATACGCAGTATTTT	CASSYLAGVRGGTDTQYF
few	TRBJ1-3	TRBV7-2	-	TGTGCCAGCAGTTCTTCTTCTGGAAACACCATATATTTT	CASSSSSGNTIYF
medium-sized	TRBJ1-4	TRBV18	-	TGTGCCAGCTCACCACCGACGACAGGCCAAGGTGAAAAACTGTTTTTT	CASSPPTTGQGEKLFF
many	TRBJ2-3	TRBV27	TRBD2	TGTGCCAGCAGTTTCCTAGCGGGGATCACAGATACGCAGTATTTT	CASSFLAGITDTQYF
few	TRBJ2-7	TRBV6-2/TRBV6-3	-	TGTGCCAGCAGCAACAGGGTCTCCTACGAGCAGTACTTC	CASSNRVSYEQYF
few	TRBJ1-2	TRBV29-1	-	TGCAGCGTTGACCAGTTTCCTAACTATGGCTACACCTTC	CSVDQFPNYGYTF
many	TRBJ1-1	TRBV6-5	TRBD1	TGTGCCAGCAGGCGAAGGACCGGGACAGGGGAAATGAACACTGAAGCTTTCTTT	CASRRRTGTGEMNTEAFF
many	TRBJ2-3	TRBV28	TRBD2	TGTGCCAGCAAGCGGGGCGCGAGCCCGCAGTATTTT	CASKRGASPQYF
many	TRBJ2-3	TRBV12-3/TRBV12-4	TRBD1	TGTGCCAGCAGTTTTCACCCGGGACAGGCAAGAGATACGCAGTATTTT	CASSFHPGQARDTQYF
many	TRBJ2-1	TRBV29-1	-	TGCAGCACCAGGACCTACAATGAGCAGTTCTTC	CSTRTYNEQFF
many	TRBJ2-7	TRBV4-3	-	TGCGCCAGCAGCCACGGACTGGTTTTCTACGAGCAGTACTTC	CASSHGLVFYEQYF